Below, one T cell receptor (beta chain) is given with its context. Its specificity is not known. TRB was amplified by touch-down multiplex PCR, primer pools A and B combined. One entry per CDR3 protein, without DNA, is what TCRdb gives after re-calling the multiplex PCR reads. The sample has 6,000 to 9,000 distinct CDR3 sequences. This sample stems from a study of T cell clusters in autoimmune cytopenias. The length of the CDR3 is 15 residues. Germline V gene data show CDR1 as MNHNY and CDR2 as SVGAGI (reference sequence). Study-wide results and caveats: The cluster-lack signature was not seen for secondary cytopenia versus chronic lymphocytic leukemia. TRB repertoire shifts in secondary cytopenia and chronic lymphocytic leukemia mostly reflected lymphoma, not autoimmunity. Clustering suggested that physiological T cell clusters were missing in primary autoimmune cytopenia patients.

Each sample's input was 200 to 300 ng genomic DNA, 38,000 or so genome equivalents. The sequenced sample consisted of peripheral blood. The clonotype was recovered from a human donor with an autoimmune cytopenia or autoimmune hepatitis (not recorded which). The V gene is TRBV6-6, the J gene TRBJ2-7; TCRdb picks TRBD2, but there is no DNA to check that call. The CDR3 here is CASSYSGTYSYEQYF.